Sequencing of this T cell receptor beta chain was carried out in a study of tissue T cells after allogeneic stem cell transplantation. The germline CDR1 and CDR2 sequences are KGHTA and FQNQQP. The length of the CDR3 is 14 residues. Study-level findings and limits: TCR repertoires tracked anatomic similarity, regardless of disease or transplant status.

Libraries were prepared by immunoSEQ multiplex PCR; TCRdb keeps only in-frame clonotypes and omits some of them. The sample has some 1,500 clones, less than 65% seen once; the top ten hold about 25%. Indicated time point: mouse harvest day 14 after allogeneic transplant. Each mouse received 10^7 T-cell-depleted marrow cells plus 10^6 splenic CD5+ T cells by tail vein. Concerning this clone: Its specificity is not known. Genes and germline come from the mouse. The read stops 1 residue short of the end of the CDR3; the missing end is completed from the germline J gene.

Sequencing was carried out using liver tissue. V is TRBV23 and J is TRBJ1-3; TRBD1 is taken as the D call from the table, unchecked against the DNA. The sequence came from a female BALB/c mouse given C57BL/6 T cells with graft-versus-host disease after an allogeneic hematopoietic cell transplant. The covered CDR3 bases are TGCTCCAGCAGCCCGACAGGGGCTGGAAATACGCTCTAT. As protein: CSSSPTGAGNTLY. The whole CDR3 protein reads CSSSPTGAGNTLYF.